This T cell receptor beta chain originates from a study of post-analysis software for immune sequencing data. The germline gives CDR1 SGDLS, CDR2 YYNGEE. Trimming cost V 0 bases and J 5 bases, with 16 bases left between them. This CDR3 contains 16 residues. Study outcomes and limitations: Significantly lower normalized Chao1 diversity was found in patients with multiple sclerosis relative to controls. Five or six TRBV segments, TRBV5-6, TRBV5-1 and TRBV20-1 among them, were found more frequent in patients than controls.

Points on this clonotype: Its antigen is unidentified.

Unique molecular identifiers featured in each of the TCR beta cDNA libraries. Once 1 to 10 million T cells were used, some 500,000 cDNA molecules resulted. MiXCR, run by TCRdb on the PCR reads, gives a single entry per CDR3 protein. The sample has roughly 600,000 distinct CDR3 sequences; about 40% are singletons. The chain carries TRBV9 and TRBJ2-3; D not certain. This receptor was taken from a girl aged 10-17 years with multiple sclerosis. Sequencing used blood. DNA for the CDR3: TGTGCCAGCAGCGTAGACGTCCATAACCGCGGAGATACGCAGTATTTT. Translating it yields CASSVDVHNRGDTQYF. Looking up the rest from reference TRBV9 and TRBJ2-3 gives the full variable domain: DSGVTQTPKHLITATGQRVTLRCSPRSGDLSVYWYQQSLDQGLQFLIQYYNGEERAKGNILERFSAQQFPDLHSELNLSSLELGDSALYFCASSVDVHNRGDTQYFGPGTRLTVL.